These 30 T cell receptor beta chains were all obtained from the same sample, sequenced in a study of OX40 agonist ivuxolimab in advanced cancers. Some clones are missing from TCRdb's copy, which holds only in-frame ones; the method was immunoSEQ multiplex PCR. The table has about 82,000 clones, roughly 90% seen once. The sequencing used CD4+ or CD8+ T cells sorted from blood, collected in a trial of the OX40 agonist ivuxolimab. Receptors were obtained from an adult with an advanced solid tumor such as melanoma, head and neck, liver or kidney cancer.

The chain has TRBV28 and TRBJ2-5; D is ambiguous. The CDR3 has 15 residues. Germline values: CDR1 MDHEN, CDR2 SYDVKM. Trimming left V 6 bases short and J 5 bases short, with 19 bases between. CDR3 in amino acids: CASSPAPLSSETQYF. The CDR3, as DNA: TGTGCCAGCAGCCCCGCCCCCCTTAGCTCTGAGACCCAGTACTTC. The complete variable domain, with remaining parts taken from reference TRBV28 and TRBJ2-5, reads DVKVTQSSRYLVKRTGEKVFLECVQDMDHENMFWYRQDPGLGLRLIYFSYDVKMKEKGDIPEGYSVSREKKERFSLILESASTNQTSMYLCASSPAPLSSETQYFGPGTRLLVL.

This rearrangement joins TRBV28 to TRBJ1-4; 7 nucleotides align to TRBD1. The CDR3 sequence is 15 residues long. CDR1 is MDHEN and CDR2 is SYDVKM in the germline V gene. Trimming removed 6 bases from V and 4 bases from J; junction bases left unmatched: 8. This CDR3 is CASRPGGGINEKLFF. The DNA of the CDR3 is TGTGCCAGCAGACCAGGGGGGGGGATTAATGAAAAACTGTTTTTT.

The rearrangement uses TRBV19 and TRBJ1-5; weak D call: TRBD1 (5 bases). The V end was cut by 4 bases, the J end by 3 bases, with 13 bases between. Germline V CDR1 and CDR2: LNHDA, SQIVND (reference sequence). The CDR3 has 15 amino acids. The CDR3 bases are TGTGCCAGTAGTAGCAGGGACGAGAACAATCAGCCCCAGCATTTT. Protein: CASSSRDENNQPQHF. The variable domain in full, with the rest retrieved from reference TRBV19 and TRBJ1-5, is DGGITQSPKYLFRKEGQNVTLSCEQNLNHDAMYWYRQDPGQGLRLIYYSQIVNDFQKGDIAEGYSVSREKKESFPLTVTSAQKNPTAFYLCASSSRDENNQPQHFGDGTRLSIL.

This clone was observed a single time. The chain couples TRBV19 to TRBJ2-1; D perhaps matches TRBD2 (5 bases). Germline V gene lookup returns CDR1 LNHDA and CDR2 SQIVND (reference sequence). Trimming shortened V by 5 bases and J by 0 bases, and 14 bases separated the two germline ends. This CDR3 is 16 amino acids long. CDR3 DNA: TGTGCCAGTAGTTCCATGGGGAGAGCCTCCTACAATGAGCAGTTCTTC. It codes for CASSSMGRASYNEQFF.

This chain joins TRBV10-2 and TRBJ2-7; D may be TRBD1 or TRBD2 (5 bases each). Trimming took 9 bases from V and 2 from J, leaving 14 bases between them. Germline V gives CDR1 WSHSY, CDR2 SAAADI. This CDR3 is 13 amino acids long. CDR3 loop: CARDRDGAYEQYF. The DNA of the CDR3 is TGCGCCAGGGACCGGGACGGAGCCTACGAGCAGTACTTC.

The chain links TRBV27 to TRBJ2-7; 7 positions agree with TRBD1. The CDR3 loop spans 13 amino acids. CDR1 MNHEY and CDR2 SMNVEV come from the germline V gene (reference sequence). Trimming cost V 5 bases and J 3 bases; bases outside gene matches: 4. The CDR3: CASSTGVSYEQYF. The DNA for the CDR3 is TGTGCCAGCAGTACAGGGGTAAGCTACGAGCAGTACTTC.

CDR3 residues: CASSESLLSGNTIYF. The CDR3 region has the DNA TGTGCCAGCAGTGAATCTTTGCTCTCTGGAAACACCATATATTTT. This chain uses TRBV25-1 with TRBJ1-3, with D unclear. CDR1 and CDR2 from the germline V gene are MGHDK and SYGVNS. The CDR3 extends over 15 amino acids. Trimming removed 1 base from V and 0 bases from J, with 7 bases in between.

The chain joins TRBV10-3 to TRBJ2-1; D is unclear. The V gene's germline CDR1 is ENHRY and CDR2 SYGVKD. The CDR3 is 15 amino acids. V lost 4 bases to trimming and J lost 0 bases, with 10 bases between them. For the CDR3, the DNA is TGTGCCATCAGTGGACACTTAAGCTCCTACAATGAGCAGTTCTTC. Amino acids: CAISGHLSSYNEQFF.

This chain links TRBV6-5 with TRBJ2-5; D may match TRBD1 or TRBD2 (5 bases each). The V end lost 3 bases, the J end lost 4 bases, and 12 bases lay between the germline ends. This CDR3 is 14 amino acids long. The germline V gene has CDR1 MNHEY and CDR2 SVGAGI. CDR3 protein: CASSYLGDRETQYF. The CDR3 nucleotides are TGTGCCAGCAGTTATCTGGGGGATCGAGAGACCCAGTACTTC.

J is TRBJ2-3 and V is TRBV28; 7 nucleotides align to TRBD1. J was trimmed by 0 bases and V by 6 bases; bases with no gene match: 6. The CDR3 loop spans 15 amino acids. Germline lookup yields CDR1 MDHEN and CDR2 SYDVKM. For the CDR3, the DNA is TGTGCCAGCAGAACCGGGACAGTTAGCACAGATACGCAGTATTTT. Translated: CASRTGTVSTDTQYF.

This clone was counted a single time. The rearrangement uses TRBV28 and TRBJ2-3; TRBD1 matches 7 bases. Germline CDR1 is MDHEN and CDR2 is SYDVKM. The CDR3 spans 17 residues. With V trimmed by 5 bases and J by 0 bases, 11 bases remained unmatched. CDR3 coding DNA: TGTGCCAGCAGTCCGGGGACACAGGGGCCTAGCACAGATACGCAGTATTTT. Its translation is CASSPGTQGPSTDTQYF.

The V call is TRBV7-8, the J call TRBJ1-5, with D unresolved. Trimming pared 3 bases from V and 1 base from J, leaving 10 bases between. The CDR3 contains 15 residues. Germline CDR1 reads SGHVS; CDR2 reads FQNEAQ. CDR3 nucleotide sequence: TGTGCCAGCAGCTTTCAGCTGGGCAGCAATCAGCCCCAGCATTTT. Translated, it gives CASSFQLGSNQPQHF.

V gene TRBV5-1 combines with J gene TRBJ2-3; D is uncertain. From germline, CDR1 is SGHRS and CDR2 YFSETQ. CDR3 length equals 14 residues. Trimming took 7 bases from V and 2 from J, leaving 14 bases between them. As DNA, the CDR3 is TGCGCCAGCCACCCCACAGTCGACACAGATACGCAGTATTTT. This codes for CASHPTVDTDTQYF.

The chain uses TRBV9 and TRBJ2-2; 8 nucleotides align to TRBD2. The CDR3 sequence is 16 residues long. Germline lookup yields CDR1 SGDLS and CDR2 YYNGEE. V was pared by 2 bases and J by 1 base, with 4 bases of the junction left unmatched. The CDR3 sequence is CASSVGLALNTGELFF. CDR3 nucleotide sequence: TGTGCCAGCAGCGTCGGACTAGCCTTGAACACCGGGGAGCTGTTTTTT.

This chain joins TRBV6-1 and TRBJ2-3, with D perhaps being TRBD1 or TRBD2 (5 bases each). Trimming shortened V by 10 bases and J by 3 bases, and 14 bases separated the two germline ends. Per germline, CDR1 MNHNS and CDR2 SASEGT. This CDR3 region has 13 residues. DNA of the CDR3: TGTGCCACCCGGATTGGGACGACAGATACGCAGTATTTT. Amino acids: CATRIGTTDTQYF.

V gene TRBV7-9 combines with J gene TRBJ2-7; D call uncertain. V lost 4 bases, J lost 0 bases, and 4 bases lay in between. The V gene's germline CDR1 is SEHNR and CDR2 FQNEAQ (reference sequence). The length of the CDR3 is 12 residues. The DNA of the CDR3 is TGTGCCAGCAGCTCCAGCTCCTACGAGCAGTACTTC. Protein: CASSSSSYEQYF.

The chain links TRBV5-1 to TRBJ2-2; D call uncertain. The CDR3 has 13 amino acids. Looked up from germline, CDR1 is SGHRS and CDR2 is YFSETQ. Between the trimmed V and J ends, which lost 0 bases and 7 bases, there was a span of 7 bases. This chain's CDR3 is CASSLEVLGELFF. As DNA, the CDR3 is TGCGCCAGCAGCTTGGAAGTTCTCGGGGAGCTGTTTTTT.

This chain uses TRBV5-6 with TRBJ1-2, with TRBD1 identical over 9 bases. The germline V gene has CDR1 SGHDT and CDR2 YYEEEE. The CDR3 runs to 18 residues. The ends lost 0 bases at V and 4 bases at J; junction bases unmatched: 13. This CDR3 reads CASSLGPPGQGSVYGYTF. The CDR3 region has the DNA TGTGCCAGCAGCTTGGGACCCCCGGGACAGGGCAGTGTCTATGGCTACACCTTC.

J is TRBJ2-1 and V is TRBV7-2; TRBD2 matches at 10 bases. V was clipped by 1 base and J by 6 bases; unmatched bases: 3. The germline V gene encodes CDR1 SGHTA and CDR2 FQGNSA. This CDR3 spans 15 amino acids. CDR3 protein: CASSLVAGGGNEQFF. The CDR3 DNA sequence: TGTGCCAGCAGCTTAGTAGCGGGAGGAGGCAATGAGCAGTTCTTC.

This clone showed up just once. The chain employs TRBV6-1 and TRBJ2-7; TRBD2 matches 9 bases. The CDR3 runs to 16 residues. In germline, CDR1 is MNHNS, CDR2 SASEGT. V dropped 3 bases and J dropped 2; count of bases not matched to a gene: 8. CDR3 sequence: CASSDEVLAGTYEQYF. The CDR3 nucleotides are TGTGCCAGCAGTGATGAGGTGCTAGCGGGGACCTACGAGCAGTACTTC.

The chain is built from TRBV2 and TRBJ2-2; possibly TRBD2 for D (6 bases). Trimming cost V 4 bases and J 8 bases, with 11 bases left between them. From germline, CDR1 is SNHLY and CDR2 FYNNEI. The length of the CDR3 is 13 residues. Here the CDR3 DNA reads TGTGCCAGCAGTGTGGGGGGTAGAGGGGAGCTGTTTTTT. It codes for CASSVGGRGELFF.

This clone has only a few counts. This chain links TRBV15 with TRBJ2-1; TRBD1 agrees at 9 bases. The germline CDR1 and CDR2 sequences are LNHNV and YYDKDF (reference sequence). Trimming removed 4 bases from V and 5 bases from J; junction bases left unmatched: 9. The CDR3 contains 16 residues. The CDR3: CATSNPRDRVNNEQFF. Written as DNA, the CDR3 is TGTGCCACCAGCAACCCGCGGGACAGGGTTAACAATGAGCAGTTCTTC.

This clone was found once. The chain recombines TRBV6-4 with TRBJ2-1; no clear D gene. CDR1 is MRHNA, CDR2 SNTAGT, per germline. The CDR3 has 13 residues. Trimming took off 3 bases at V and 10 bases at J, with 13 bases between the two ends. CDR3 in DNA: TGTGCCAGCAGTGAAGGAGAGGTGCACGAGCAGTTCTTC. Translating it yields CASSEGEVHEQFF.

V gene TRBV18 combines with J gene TRBJ1-4; D uncertain. This CDR3 is built from 15 residues. Germline-derived CDR1 and CDR2 are KGHSH and LQKENI. The germline V and J ends were trimmed by 3 bases and 7 bases, with 15 bases remaining between them. The CDR3 DNA follows: TGTGCCAGCTCACCCCCAGCCGGGTTCGGTGAAAAACTGTTTTTT. This codes for CASSPPAGFGEKLFF.

Concerning this clone: Other nucleotide sequences from this sample produce the same CDR3. The V and J genes are TRBV28 and TRBJ2-7; D remains ambiguous. This CDR3 region has 11 residues. V was clipped by 5 bases and J by 2 bases, with 4 bases between them. The germline gives CDR1 MDHEN, CDR2 SYDVKM. CDR3 residues: CASSSPYEQYF. The CDR3 bases are TGTGCCAGCAGTAGTCCCTACGAGCAGTACTTC.

This sequence joins TRBV5-5 and TRBJ2-7; D remains ambiguous. Deletions cut 6 bases from V and 0 bases from J, with 4 bases between. Germline V gene lookup returns CDR1 SGHKS and CDR2 YYEKEE (reference sequence). The CDR3 has 11 residues. The CDR3 DNA reads as TGTGCCAGCACCAGCTCCTACGAGCAGTACTTC. This gives the protein CASTSSYEQYF.

This clone was detected once. J is TRBJ1-1 and V is TRBV19, with a possible D match to TRBD1 (5 bases). CDR3 length: 18 residues. V lost 0 bases, J lost 0 bases, and 17 bases lay in between. Germline loops: CDR1 LNHDA, CDR2 SQIVND (reference sequence). Written as DNA, the CDR3 is TGTGCCAGTAGTATAGAAGGCGGGGGGATGGGGATGAACACTGAAGCTTTCTTT. Protein sequence: CASSIEGGGMGMNTEAFF.

The chain joins TRBV29-1 to TRBJ2-3, with TRBD2 as a possible D gene (6 bases). CDR1 is SQVTM and CDR2 is ANQGSEA in the germline V gene. This CDR3 is built from 13 residues. V lost 6 bases and J 7 bases, leaving 17 bases between the germline ends. Here the CDR3 reads CSVTGTRGYTQYF. The CDR3, as DNA: TGCAGCGTCACCGGGACTCGGGGCTATACGCAGTATTTT.

The chain carries TRBV19 and TRBJ1-5; possibly TRBD1 for D (5 bases). The CDR3 length is 16 residues. Germline values: CDR1 LNHDA, CDR2 SQIVND (reference sequence). V gave up 10 bases and J gave up 4 bases, with 23 bases separating them. The CDR3 is CATRHRGIEGNQPQHF. In DNA, the CDR3 is TGTGCCACCAGGCATCGGGGGATTGAAGGAAATCAGCCCCAGCATTTT.

The genes are TRBV6-1 and TRBJ1-5, with 10 bases that match TRBD1. The CDR3 contains 15 residues. Germline trimming cut 6 bases from V and 2 bases from J; bases unmatched to any gene: 4. Per the germline V gene, CDR1 is MNHNS and CDR2 is SASEGT. The CDR3, as DNA: TGTGCCAGCAGGGGGACAGGGGTGGGCAATCAGCCCCAGCATTTT. Residues: CASRGTGVGNQPQHF.